The rows below give T cell receptor beta chains drawn from one sample of a study of cytomegalovirus exposure and HLA in healthy donors. Profiling relied on immunoSEQ multiplex PCR, and the TCRdb table lists in-frame clones only, not all of them. The sample lists around 100,000 clones, roughly 76% occurring once. Sequencing was carried out using PBMCs. The receptors were gathered from an older woman in good health and CMV-seropositive. CDR3s include the opening cysteine and the closing phenylalanine or tryptophan. A D gene is named only where the DNA matches it firmly.

TRBJ1-1 | TRBV6-5 | - | CASSSGGTEAFF
TRBJ2-3 | TRBV7-3 | TRBD2 | CASQISGSEIDTQYF
TRBJ1-1 | TRBV7-9 | - | CASSSSNRNTEAFF
TRBJ1-4 | TRBV6-1 | TRBD1 | CASSEGRQGAEKLFF
TRBJ2-3 | TRBV4-1 | TRBD2 | CASSQGISGRALDTQYF
TRBJ1-2 | TRBV28 | - | CASSLGLGYTF
TRBJ2-5 | TRBV5-8 | - | CASSFRETQYF
TRBJ2-2 | TRBV7-3 | - | CASSPNRDTGELFF
TRBJ2-1 | TRBV19 | TRBD2 | CASSIDPRLAGNEQFF
TRBJ2-2 | TRBV5-1 | - | CASSSGATGELFF
TRBJ2-7 | TRBV29-1 | TRBD1 | CSAIRTGYSYEQYF
TRBJ1-1 | TRBV11-2 | - | CASSPLGTEAFF
TRBJ2-3 | TRBV4-2 | - | CASSQNRGETDTQYF
TRBJ1-2 | TRBV19 | - | CASSISGNYGYTF
TRBJ2-7 | TRBV10-3 | TRBD2 | CAISGEWARSSGRIYEQYF
TRBJ1-4 | TRBV14 | - | CASSLWTATNEKLFF
TRBJ2-7 | TRBV4-2 | TRBD2 | CASSLGGGRGFYEQYF
TRBJ1-1 | TRBV7-9 | TRBD1 | CSSRPGTGGNTEAFF
TRBJ2-1 | TRBV27 | - | CASRSYNEQFF